The TCR beta chain under discussion was sequenced for a study of persistence of HIV-infected CD4 T cells. Comments on this clone: No antigen is known for it.

This was the immunoSEQ version 4 assay in survey mode. The repertoire was sequenced with immunoSEQ multiplex PCR; TCRdb's copy has only in-frame clones and lacks some. The data show tens of thousands of clones, with approximately 80% seen just once and 13% to 15% held by the top ten. This CDR3 region has 15 residues. Germline values: CDR1 ENHRY, CDR2 SYGVKD. The ends lost 2 bases at V and 4 bases at J; junction bases unmatched: 6. Cells were stimulated with overlapping HIV-1 Gag 15-mer peptides. Sorted nonresponding memory CD4+ T cells were CD40L-negative, CD69-negative, CD45RO-high. A roughly 17-hour stimulation of CD8-depleted PBMCs used anti-CD28/CD49d costimulation, CD40-blocking antibody and enfuvirtide.

The TCR originated in an adult man with HIV who was CMV-seropositive. The chain has TRBV10-3 and TRBJ1-1; 8 positions match TRBD1. The input for sequencing was CD4+ T cells sorted from PBMCs after roughly 18-hour stimulation, taken from a patient who received antiretroviral therapy. CDR3 bases: TGTGCCATCAGTGAGAGCCCAGGGGGCTCCACTGAAGCTTTCTTT. It codes for CAISESPGGSTEAFF.